This TCR gamma chain originates from a study of gamma delta lymphoproliferative disorders and STAT genes (dated by TCRdb to 2017 to 2018). Describing the broader study: The LymphoTrack Dx TCRG Assay was used to build gamma-chain libraries from a minimum of 50 ng of genomic DNA. To confirm results, a couple of gamma-chain samples and all delta-chain samples were sequenced twice. Because no corresponding Invivoscribe delta assay was available, delta-chain libraries were prepared according to the standard operating procedure of the EuroClonality-NGS working group. Within a larger immunophenotypic and STAT-mutation study, TCR gamma and delta CDR3 repertoires were profiled by deep sequencing in Tgammadelta lymphoproliferative disease patients and healthy controls. Here is what the overall study found, with its caveats: T cells in controls likely covered a range of maturation stages, whereas leukemic cells were skewed toward terminal effectors, which could potentially limit comparisons between patients and controls. According to the authors, NGS specificity may be reduced at low frequencies, so whether leukemic clones are public or private needs confirmation. Nearly all major gamma and delta clonotypes of patients were found to be public, being shared with at least one healthy donor, and only a couple of gamma clonotypes were found to be private to disease. When whole repertoires were clustered, gamma repertoires from patients grouped apart from those of healthy controls, but delta repertoires did not separate between the groups.

TCR sequencing was performed on genomic DNA from peripheral blood mononuclear cells isolated from patients and controls. The control group, matched to the patients for age and sex, consisted of around 23 healthy adult blood donors (12 males and approximately 11 females) with a median age of almost 65 years. Trimming removed 1 base from V and 3 bases from J; the gene matches leave 9 bases unexplained. CDR3 length: 15 amino acids, cysteine to phenylalanine. Left in the record is the CDR3 DNA by itself, 45 bases read in frame from the first base. CDR1 and CDR2 are drawn from the germline V gene: VENAVY, YDSYNSRV. This clone came up many times. There is no known antigen for this receptor. One base away there is no much larger clone; base qualities are not given. Both library methods used multiplex PCR with primers targeting conserved V and J regions of the TCR genes. Purified and pooled amplicons were sequenced on an Illumina MiSeq platform. As for the original processing: V(D)J alignment, clonotype assembly and translation were handled by MiXCR, while functionality assessment and CDR3 repertoire analyses were done with VDJtools. CDR3 was defined per IMGT, and analyses were restricted to productive sequences using functional genes, excluding ORF genes and pseudogenes. A custom Python script searched for identical amino acid CDR3s of major clonotypes (frequency >=5%) across all patients and controls. Clonotype frequencies in patients versus controls were compared with a one-sided non-parametric Wilcoxon test. Via CATT, TCRdb reprocessed the public reads, and rows with identical DNA were then joined. TCRdb's processing, not the authors', yielded these V and J calls. In this sample the table shows around 4,500 gamma-chain clones, approximately 7.9% of which occur a single time. 2.9% of the sample lies in the top ten.

The receptor comes from a human donor in good health. This sequence uses TRGV8 and TRGJ1 or TRGJ2. The J gene was missing in TCRdb and was found by matching the end of the DNA to germline. Sequences were obtained from blood. The nucleotides read TGTGCCACCTGGGATAGACGGGTCCTTTATTATAAGAAACTCTTT. Its product reads: CATWDRRVLYYKKLF.